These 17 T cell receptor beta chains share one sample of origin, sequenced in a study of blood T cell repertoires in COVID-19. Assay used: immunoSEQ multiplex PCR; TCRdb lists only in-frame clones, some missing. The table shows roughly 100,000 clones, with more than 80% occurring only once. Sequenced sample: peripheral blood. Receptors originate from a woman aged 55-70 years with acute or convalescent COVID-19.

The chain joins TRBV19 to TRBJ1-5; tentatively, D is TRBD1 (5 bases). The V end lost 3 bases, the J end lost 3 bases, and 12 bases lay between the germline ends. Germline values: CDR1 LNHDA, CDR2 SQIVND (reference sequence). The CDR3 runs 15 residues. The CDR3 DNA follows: TGTGCCAGTAGTATTCCAGGGATAACCAATCAGCCCCAGCATTTT. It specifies CASSIPGITNQPQHF.

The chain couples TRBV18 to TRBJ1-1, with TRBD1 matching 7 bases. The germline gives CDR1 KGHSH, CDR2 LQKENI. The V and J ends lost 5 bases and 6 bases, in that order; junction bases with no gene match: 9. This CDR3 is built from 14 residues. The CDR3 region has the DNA TGTGCCAGCTCAAGAGAGAGAACAGGGGCTGAAGCTTTCTTT. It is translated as CASSRERTGAEAFF.

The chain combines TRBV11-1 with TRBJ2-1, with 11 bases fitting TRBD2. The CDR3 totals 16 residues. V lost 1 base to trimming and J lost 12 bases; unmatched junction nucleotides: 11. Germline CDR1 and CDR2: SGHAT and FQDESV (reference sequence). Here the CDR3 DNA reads TGTGCCAGCAGCTTAGGGGAACTAGCGGGGGCCCGGCGGCAGTTCTTC. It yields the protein CASSLGELAGARRQFF.

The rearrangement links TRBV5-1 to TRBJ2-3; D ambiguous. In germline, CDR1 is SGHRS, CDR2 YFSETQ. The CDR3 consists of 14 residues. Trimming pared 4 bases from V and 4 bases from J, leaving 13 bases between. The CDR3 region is CASSLGVPPDTQYF. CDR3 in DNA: TGCGCCAGCAGCCTAGGAGTCCCCCCAGATACGCAGTATTTT.

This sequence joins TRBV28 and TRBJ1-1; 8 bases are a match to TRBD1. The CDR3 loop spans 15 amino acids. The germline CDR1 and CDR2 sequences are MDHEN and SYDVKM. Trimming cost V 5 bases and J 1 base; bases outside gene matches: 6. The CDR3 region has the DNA TGTGCCAGCAGTGTCCCAGGGGGCGCGAACACTGAAGCTTTCTTT. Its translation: CASSVPGGANTEAFF.

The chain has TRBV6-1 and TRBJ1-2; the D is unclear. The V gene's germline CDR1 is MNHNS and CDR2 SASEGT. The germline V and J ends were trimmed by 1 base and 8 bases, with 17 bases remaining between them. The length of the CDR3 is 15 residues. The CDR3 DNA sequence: TGTGCCAGCAGTGAAGTGGGGAGAACGACCGGCGGCTACACCTTC. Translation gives CASSEVGRTTGGYTF.

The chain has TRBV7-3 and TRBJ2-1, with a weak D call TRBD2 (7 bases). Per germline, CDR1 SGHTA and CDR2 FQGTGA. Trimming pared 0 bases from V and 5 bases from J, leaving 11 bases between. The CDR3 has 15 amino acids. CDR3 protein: CASSLTGGLHNEQFF. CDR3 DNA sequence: TGTGCCAGCAGCTTAACCGGGGGGCTCCACAATGAGCAGTTCTTC.

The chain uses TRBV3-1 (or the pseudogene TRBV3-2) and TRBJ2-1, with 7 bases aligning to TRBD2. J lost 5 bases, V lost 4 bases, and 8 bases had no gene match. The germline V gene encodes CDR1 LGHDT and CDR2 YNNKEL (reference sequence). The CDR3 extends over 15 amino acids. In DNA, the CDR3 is TGTGCCAGCAGCCCGGTTGGACTAGAAAACAATGAGCAGTTCTTC. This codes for CASSPVGLENNEQFF.

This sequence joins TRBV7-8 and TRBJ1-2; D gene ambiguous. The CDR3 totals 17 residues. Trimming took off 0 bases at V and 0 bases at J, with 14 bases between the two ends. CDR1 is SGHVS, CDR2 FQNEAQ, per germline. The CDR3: CASSLAGFRLANYGYTF. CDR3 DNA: TGTGCCAGCAGCTTAGCCGGGTTCCGGCTAGCTAACTATGGCTACACCTTC.

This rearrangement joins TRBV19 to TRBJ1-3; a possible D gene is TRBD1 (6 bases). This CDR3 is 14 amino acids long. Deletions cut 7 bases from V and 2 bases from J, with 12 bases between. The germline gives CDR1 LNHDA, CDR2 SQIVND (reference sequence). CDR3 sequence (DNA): TGTGCCAGTATTACCACAGGGACTGGAAACACCATATATTTT. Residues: CASITTGTGNTIYF.

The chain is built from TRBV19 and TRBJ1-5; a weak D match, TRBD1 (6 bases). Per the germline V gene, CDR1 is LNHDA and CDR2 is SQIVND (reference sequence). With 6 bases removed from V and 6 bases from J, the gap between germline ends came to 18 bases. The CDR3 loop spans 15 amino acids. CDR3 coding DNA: TGTGCCAGTAGGGGGGCAGGGATAGAGGTTCAGCCCCAGCATTTT. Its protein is CASRGAGIEVQPQHF.

CDR3: CASSTSGSFRYEQYF. CDR3 DNA sequence: TGTGCCAGCAGTACTAGCGGGAGTTTCCGATACGAGCAGTACTTC. The chain has TRBV6-5 and TRBJ2-7; 11 bases are a match to TRBD2. This CDR3 has 15 amino acids. Germline V gene sequence: CDR1 MNHEY, CDR2 SVGAGI. Unmatched junction bases numbered 7, after V lost 5 bases and J lost 4 bases.

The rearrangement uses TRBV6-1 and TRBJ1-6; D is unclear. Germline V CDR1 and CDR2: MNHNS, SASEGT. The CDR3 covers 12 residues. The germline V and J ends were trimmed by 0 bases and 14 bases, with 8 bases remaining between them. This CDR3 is CASSEASGSLHF. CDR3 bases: TGTGCCAGCAGTGAAGCGTCGGGATCCCTCCACTTT.

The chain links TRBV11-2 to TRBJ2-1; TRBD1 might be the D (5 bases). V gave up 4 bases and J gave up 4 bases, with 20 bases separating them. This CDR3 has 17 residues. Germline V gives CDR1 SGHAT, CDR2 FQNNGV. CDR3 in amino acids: CASSSPDSGLLYNEQFF. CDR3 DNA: TGTGCCAGCAGCTCTCCCGATTCAGGGCTACTTTACAATGAGCAGTTCTTC. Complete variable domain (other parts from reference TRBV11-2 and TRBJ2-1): EAGVAQSPRYKIIEKRQSVAFWCNPISGHATLYWYQQILGQGPKLLIQFQNNGVVDDSQLPKDRFSAERLKGVDSTLKIQPAKLEDSAVYLCASSSPDSGLLYNEQFFGPGTRLTVL.

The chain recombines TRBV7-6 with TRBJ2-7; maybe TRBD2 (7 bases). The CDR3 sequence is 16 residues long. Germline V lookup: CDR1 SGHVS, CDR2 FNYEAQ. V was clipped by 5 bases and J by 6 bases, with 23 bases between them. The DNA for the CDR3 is TGTGCCAGCAGCAACCTAGGGGGGGGACCGGGGGCCGAGCAGTACTTC. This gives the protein CASSNLGGGPGAEQYF.

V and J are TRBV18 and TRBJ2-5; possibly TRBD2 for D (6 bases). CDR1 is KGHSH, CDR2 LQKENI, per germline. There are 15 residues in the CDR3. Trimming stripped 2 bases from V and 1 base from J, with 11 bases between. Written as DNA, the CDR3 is TGTGCCAGCTCACCAGGCAGGGACTTCCAAGAGACCCAGTACTTC. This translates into CASSPGRDFQETQYF.

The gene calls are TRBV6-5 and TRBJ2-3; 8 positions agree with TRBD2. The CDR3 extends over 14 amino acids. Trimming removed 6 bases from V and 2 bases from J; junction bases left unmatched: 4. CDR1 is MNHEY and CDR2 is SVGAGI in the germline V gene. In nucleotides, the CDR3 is TGTGCCAGCAGATTAGCGGGATTCACAGATACGCAGTATTTT. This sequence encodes CASRLAGFTDTQYF.